The rows below give T cell receptor beta chains drawn from one sample of a study of blood T cell repertoires in COVID-19. Sequencing used immunoSEQ multiplex PCR; TCRdb keeps in-frame clones, though not all of them. The table includes around 150,000 clones, approximately 83% detected once. The material sequenced was peripheral blood. Source of these receptors: a man between 60 and 70 years old with acute or convalescent COVID-19. CDR3s include the opening cysteine and the closing phenylalanine or tryptophan. Fields, in order: J gene, V gene, CDR3 length, CDR3 protein.

>TRBJ2-5|TRBV3-1/TRBV3-2|15
CASSQESSRSETQYF
>TRBJ1-1|TRBV11-2|14
CASSLKTGNTEAFF
>TRBJ2-1|TRBV24-1|16
CATRSRGTSGNNEQFF
>TRBJ1-2|TRBV5-1|15
CASSLQTGDAYGYTF
>TRBJ2-7|TRBV7-3|16
CASSSPGLAGGNEQYF
>TRBJ1-2|TRBV28|13
CASSSTGYYGYTF
>TRBJ2-5|TRBV7-3|17
CASSLIPSGRGTETQYF
>TRBJ1-5|TRBV4-2|17
CASSQGPGGQTGEPQHF
>TRBJ1-2|TRBV28|14
CASSLESGNYGYTF
>TRBJ2-2|TRBV5-1|16
CASSSLLGLGAGELFF
>TRBJ2-7|TRBV28|15
CASSLGGDRADEQYF
>TRBJ2-2|TRBV28|14
CASSSGASTGELFF
>TRBJ1-2|TRBV7-2|13
CASRFTEGYGYTF
>TRBJ2-5|TRBV4-1|15
CASSQDGSGQETQYF
>TRBJ2-7|TRBV5-1|14
CASSLGLAGVEQYF
>TRBJ1-1|TRBV6-5|14
CASSPRIRGAEAFF
>TRBJ1-3|TRBV29-1|12
CSVGHSGNTIYF
>TRBJ1-5|TRBV29-1|14
CSVAGTGGWEPQHF
>TRBJ2-2|TRBV7-3|14
CASSPGLVSGELFF
>TRBJ1-5|TRBV3-1/TRBV3-2|15
CASSPSTGVGQPQHF
>TRBJ1-2|TRBV12-3/TRBV12-4|13
CASSFNTNYGYTF
>TRBJ2-3|TRBV12-3/TRBV12-4|13
CASSLSRTDTQYF
>TRBJ1-4|TRBV2|14
CASSGTGGNEKLFF
>TRBJ1-2|TRBV10-2|16
CASSATGYGANYGYTF
>TRBJ2-2|TRBV7-3|19
CASSLGSWGGRRDTGELFF
>TRBJ2-1|TRBV3-1/TRBV3-2|17
CASSPKTSGRAINEQFF
>TRBJ1-1|TRBV7-9|14
CASSLIQGSTEAFF
>TRBJ2-2|TRBV18|16
CASSPMTGSSTGELFF
>TRBJ1-1|TRBV11-2|16
CASSFPSGGLNTEAFF
>TRBJ1-5|TRBV28|15
CAVQGPGTGDQPQHF
>TRBJ1-1|TRBV11-2|11
CASSFGGGAFF
>TRBJ1-2|TRBV9|16
CASSPPGREENYGYTF
>TRBJ2-1|TRBV3-1/TRBV3-2|12
CASSQSAAEQFF
>TRBJ1-4|TRBV5-1|15
CASSLAGQGSEKLFF
>TRBJ2-7|TRBV4-1|11
CASSHGGRQYF
>TRBJ2-5|TRBV25-1|13
CASGPSGRETQYF
>TRBJ2-2|TRBV10-1|15
CASSEGRDHTGELFF
>TRBJ1-1|TRBV6-5|15
CASSTQGDRGTEAFF
>TRBJ2-1|TRBV5-1|12
CASSSRASEQFF
>TRBJ1-2|TRBV30|16
CAWSVHLVGGFYGYTF
>TRBJ2-5|TRBV10-3|13
CAIGRGVDETQYF
>TRBJ1-5|TRBV4-1|16
CASSQDSTGRGQPQHF
>TRBJ1-2|TRBV6-5|12
CASSWTGYGYTF
>TRBJ1-2|TRBV5-1|14
CASSQYRGDYGYTF
>TRBJ1-2|TRBV7-8|15
CASSSHRDRGWGYTF
>TRBJ2-1|TRBV6-6|15
CASSSQGSSYNEQFF
>TRBJ1-1|TRBV30|13
CAWSGGPNTEAFF
>TRBJ1-1|TRBV19|14
CASNIRTVNTEAFF
>TRBJ2-3|TRBV2|16
CASSEARTGSTDTQYF
>TRBJ2-2|TRBV27|15
CASTSRDRGTGELFF
>TRBJ1-1|TRBV25-1|16
CASSDTIGQLNTEAFF